Listed here are 10 T cell receptor beta chains from one sample, sequenced in a study of cytomegalovirus exposure and HLA in healthy donors. In the PCR, 60 Vbeta and 13 Jbeta primers were used. This table comes from immunoSEQ multiplex PCR, and its TCRdb copy is limited to in-frame clones, with some not included. The table records about 140,000 clones, 78% of them present only once. Sequencing used PBMCs. Receptor source: a male donor in good health and CMV-seronegative.

This chain uses TRBV19 with TRBJ1-5; D may be TRBD1 (6 bases). V dropped 3 bases and J dropped 3 bases, with 12 bases sitting between them. The germline gives CDR1 LNHDA, CDR2 SQIVND (reference sequence). The CDR3 sequence is 15 residues long. CDR3 sequence reads: CASSMVRDNNQPQHF. Here the CDR3 DNA reads TGTGCCAGTAGTATGGTCCGGGACAACAATCAGCCCCAGCATTTT.

This rearrangement joins TRBV5-1 to TRBJ1-2; TRBD1 matches 8 bases. J gave up 7 bases and V 1 base, and 15 bases lay outside the gene matches. CDR1 is SGHRS and CDR2 is YFSETQ in the germline V gene. There are 17 residues in the CDR3. The CDR3 sequence: CASSLLQGALTLGGYTF. CDR3 sequence (DNA): TGCGCCAGCAGCTTGTTGCAGGGGGCGCTCACGTTAGGTGGCTACACCTTC.

The chain combines TRBV10-3 with TRBJ2-1; D possibly corresponds to TRBD1 (5 bases). The CDR3 totals 12 residues. Between the trimmed V and J ends, which lost 11 bases and 0 bases, there was a span of 8 bases. Looked up from germline, CDR1 is ENHRY and CDR2 is SYGVKD. CDR3 sequence (DNA): TGTGCCGGGGCGGCCTCCTACAATGAGCAGTTCTTC. Its protein product is CAGAASYNEQFF.

The rearrangement links TRBV19 to TRBJ2-1; 11 bases are shared with TRBD2. V shed 4 bases, J shed 11 bases, and the junction held 25 bases outside the gene matches. Germline V CDR1 and CDR2: LNHDA, SQIVND (reference sequence). The CDR3 has 20 residues. The CDR3 DNA is TGTGCCAGTAGTAGGGGGATAGTAGCGGGGGGGATCTTAACCCAAATGAAGCAGTTCTTC. Translation: CASSRGIVAGGILTQMKQFF.

This chain uses TRBV7-9 with TRBJ1-1, with a weak D call TRBD1 (6 bases). Trimming stripped 5 bases from V and 2 bases from J, with 18 bases between. This CDR3 is built from 16 residues. Per germline, CDR1 SEHNR and CDR2 FQNEAQ (reference sequence). DNA for the CDR3: TGTGCCAGCAGCACGTATCGTGGCAGGGGAAACACTGAAGCTTTCTTT. It is translated as CASSTYRGRGNTEAFF.

This chain uses TRBV29-1 with TRBJ2-3; possible D gene TRBD1, 6 bases. Trimming took off 3 bases at V and 0 bases at J, with 13 bases between the two ends. This CDR3 is built from 15 residues. CDR1 is SQVTM, CDR2 ANQGSEA, per germline. CDR3 amino acids: CSVDWGRPSTDTQYF. In DNA form, the CDR3 reads TGCAGCGTTGATTGGGGGCGGCCTAGCACAGATACGCAGTATTTT.

The V call is TRBV28, the J call TRBJ2-6; no firm D call. Trimming pared 3 bases from V and 0 bases from J, leaving 15 bases between. The germline V gene has CDR1 MDHEN and CDR2 SYDVKM. The CDR3 totals 18 residues. This CDR3 is CASSFSTFELSGANVLTF. In DNA, the CDR3 is TGTGCCAGCAGTTTTAGTACTTTTGAGCTCTCTGGGGCCAACGTCCTGACTTTC.

The V and J genes are TRBV7-9 and TRBJ2-7, with 12 bases lining up with TRBD2. Germline trimming cut 5 bases from V and 7 bases from J; bases unmatched to any gene: 12. CDR3 size: 16 residues. Germline assignment: CDR1 SEHNR and CDR2 FQNEAQ (reference sequence). The CDR3 is CASSRLTGLAGREQYF. The CDR3 DNA reads as TGTGCCAGCAGCCGACTAACCGGACTAGCGGGGCGTGAGCAGTACTTC.

CDR3 amino acids: CASSTRTDQFF. In DNA form, the CDR3 reads TGTGCCAGCAGCACCCGGACAGATCAGTTCTTC. The chain joins TRBV7-8 to TRBJ2-1, with a possible D match to TRBD1 (6 bases). This CDR3 comprises 11 residues. Germline V gene lookup returns CDR1 SGHVS and CDR2 FQNEAQ. Trimming pared 5 bases from V and 13 bases from J, leaving 12 bases between.

This clone was found a few times. The CDR3 DNA reads TGTGCCAGCACCAACGGAGGGAGGGAGCAGTTCTTC. This encodes CASTNGGREQFF. The chain couples TRBV6-5 to TRBJ2-1, with TRBD2 as a possible D gene (6 bases). The CDR3 contains 12 residues. Germline CDR1 reads MNHEY; CDR2 reads SVGAGI. V was pared by 7 bases and J by 10 bases, with 14 bases between.